The 30 T cell receptor beta chains below come from one sample, sequenced in a study of radiation and T cells in renal cell carcinoma. The time point: blood 4 weeks post-SBRT, at nephrectomy. Treatment defined: 15 Gy SBRT to primary tumor, nephrectomy 4 weeks later. TCRdb's copy holds only in-frame clones and misses some; the assay was immunoSEQ multiplex PCR. The profile covers around 170,000 clones, with 88% appearing a single time and 11% taken by the ten largest. This material consisted of blood, taken from a patient whose treatment included radiotherapy and nephrectomy. All receptors come from a woman aged 45-60 years with renal cell carcinoma.

The V call is TRBV18, the J call TRBJ2-2; TRBD2 matches 7 bases. Germline assignment: CDR1 KGHSH and CDR2 LQKENI. This CDR3 region has 15 residues. The trim removed 6 bases at V and 6 bases at J, leaving 10 bases unmatched. CDR3 DNA sequence: TGTGCCAGCTCTAATTTGAGCGGGATTCCCGGGGAGCTGTTTTTT. Translating it yields CASSNLSGIPGELFF.

The V and J genes are TRBV5-1 and TRBJ2-7, with D perhaps TRBD1 or TRBD2 (5 bases each). CDR1 and CDR2 (germline): SGHRS, YFSETQ. V was cut by 4 bases and J by 2 bases, with 10 bases left in between. The CDR3 extends over 13 amino acids. CDR3: CASSPGTTYEQYF. For the CDR3, the DNA is TGCGCCAGCAGCCCCGGGACCACCTACGAGCAGTACTTC. Full variable domain (rest looked up from reference TRBV5-1 and TRBJ2-7): KAGVTQTPRYLIKTRGQQVTLSCSPISGHRSVSWYQQTPGQGLQFLFEYFSETQRNKGNFPGRFSGRQFSNSRSEMNVSTLELGDSALYLCASSPGTTYEQYFGPGTRLTVT.

This chain joins TRBV10-3 and TRBJ1-4; 7 bases fit TRBD1. CDR1 and CDR2 (germline): ENHRY, SYGVKD. CDR3 length: 15 amino acids. The J segment lost 5 bases and the V segment lost 0 bases, leaving 3 bases of the junction unmatched. The CDR3 loop is CAISESGTANEKLFF. CDR3 nucleotide sequence: TGTGCCATCAGTGAGTCTGGGACAGCGAATGAAAAACTGTTTTTT.

The V call is TRBV5-1, the J call TRBJ2-1, with no clear D. The germline V and J ends were trimmed by 0 bases and 0 bases, with 10 bases remaining between them. The CDR3 loop spans 16 amino acids. Germline V gene lookup returns CDR1 SGHRS and CDR2 YFSETQ. The CDR3 nucleotides are TGCGCCAGCAGCTTGGAAGGGCCGGCCTCCTACAATGAGCAGTTCTTC. Translated, it gives CASSLEGPASYNEQFF.

The J gene is TRBJ2-7, the V gene TRBV5-6; D perhaps matches TRBD2 (6 bases). Germline V gene data show CDR1 as SGHDT and CDR2 as YYEEEE. V lost 2 bases, J lost 5 bases, and 11 bases lay in between. The CDR3 covers 13 residues. DNA for the CDR3: TGTGCCAGCAGCTTCGGGGGAACGGACGAGCAGTACTTC. It is translated as CASSFGGTDEQYF.

This clone occurred a few times. The genes are TRBV7-2 and TRBJ1-1; D ambiguous. Trimming removed 5 bases at V and 5 bases at J, with 9 bases between. This CDR3 is built from 12 residues. Germline V gives CDR1 SGHTA, CDR2 FQGNSA. As DNA, the CDR3 is TGTGCCAGCAGCCAAACCAGGACTGAAGCTTTCTTT. The encoded protein is CASSQTRTEAFF.

This clone was seen only once. V usage is TRBV7-9 and J usage is TRBJ2-2; TRBD1 agrees at 9 bases. The CDR3 has 16 residues. V gave up 6 bases and J gave up 0 bases; unmatched junction bases: 5. Per germline, CDR1 SEHNR and CDR2 FQNEAQ (reference sequence). CDR3 in amino acids: CASSRDRASNTGELFF. The DNA for the CDR3 is TGTGCCAGCAGTCGGGACAGGGCCTCGAACACCGGGGAGCTGTTTTTT. Combining the CDR3 with reference TRBV7-9 and TRBJ2-2 gives the whole variable domain DTGVSQNPRHKITKRGQNVTFRCDPISEHNRLYWYRQTLGQGPEFLTYFQNEAQLEKSRLLSDRFSAERPKGSFSTLEIQRTEQGDSAMYLCASSRDRASNTGELFFGEGSRLTVL.

The genes are TRBV5-1 and TRBJ2-3, with TRBD2 matching over 12 bases. J was trimmed by 3 bases and V by 3 bases; bases with no gene match: 11. The CDR3 has 18 amino acids. Germline V gene sequence: CDR1 SGHRS, CDR2 YFSETQ. CDR3 nucleotides: TGCGCCAGCAGCTCCACCCTTCTAGCGGGGGGGATGACAGATACGCAGTATTTT. This sequence encodes CASSSTLLAGGMTDTQYF.

With respect to this clone: At one end the junction does not follow the germline gene, possibly because of a read error. This chain links TRBV30 with TRBJ1-2, with TRBD1 as a possible D gene (5 bases). Germline-derived CDR1 and CDR2 are GTSNPN and SVGIG (reference sequence). The CDR3 sequence is 12 residues long. The CDR3 nucleotides are TGTGCCTGGAGTCTGTCCCTCCCGGGACTTAACTTC. It specifies CAWSLSLPGLNF.

V usage is TRBV11-3 and J usage is TRBJ2-2; unclear D gene. Trimming took 7 bases from V and 3 from J, leaving 6 bases between them. CDR3 length: 12 amino acids. CDR1 SGHNT and CDR2 YENEEA come from the germline V gene. CDR3 residues: CASKSHTGELFF. CDR3 in DNA: TGTGCCAGCAAAAGCCACACCGGGGAGCTGTTTTTT. Supplemented by reference TRBV11-3 and TRBJ2-2, the full variable domain reads EAGVVQSPRYKIIEKKQPVAFWCNPISGHNTLYWYLQNLGQGPELLIRYENEEAVDDSQLPKDRFSAERLKGVDSTLKIQPAELGDSAVYLCASKSHTGELFFGEGSRLTVL.

The rearrangement links TRBV29-1 to TRBJ1-1; D is uncertain. The CDR3 extends over 13 amino acids. V was pared by 4 bases and J by 8 bases, with 17 bases between. The germline gives CDR1 SQVTM, CDR2 ANQGSEA. The CDR3 loop is CSVAGVLAIEAFF. The DNA for the CDR3 is TGCAGCGTTGCTGGGGTTTTGGCTATAGAAGCTTTCTTT.

The chain links TRBV18 to TRBJ1-2; D possibly corresponds to TRBD1 (6 bases). The ends were cut back, 5 bases at V and 8 bases at J, with 21 bases in the middle. CDR3 length: 15 amino acids. Germline CDR1 KGHSH, CDR2 LQKENI. The CDR3 is CASSAQVWDTGGYTF. CDR3 coding DNA: TGTGCCAGCTCAGCACAAGTGTGGGACACCGGGGGCTACACCTTC.

The rearrangement joins TRBV5-1 to TRBJ1-2, with D possibly TRBD1 on 5 matching bases. The germline gives CDR1 SGHRS, CDR2 YFSETQ. V shed 0 bases and J shed 4 bases, with 7 bases lying between them. This CDR3 comprises 13 residues. The CDR3 coding sequence is TGCGCCAGCAGCTTGGGAACAGGCTATGGCTACACCTTC. This gives the protein CASSLGTGYGYTF.

V gene TRBV18 combines with J gene TRBJ1-4; 8 nucleotides agree with TRBD1. The CDR3 runs 18 residues. Germline CDR1 reads KGHSH; CDR2 reads LQKENI. The ends lost 3 bases at V and 4 bases at J; junction bases unmatched: 13. In nucleotides, the CDR3 is TGTGCCAGCTCACCGGGACAGGATATCTATCTTCATAATGAAAAACTGTTTTTT. This translates into CASSPGQDIYLHNEKLFF.

J is TRBJ2-7 and V is TRBV5-4, with 9 bases matching TRBD1. J lost 4 bases, V lost 0 bases, and 5 bases had no gene match. The CDR3 loop spans 15 amino acids. Germline V CDR1 and CDR2: SGHNT, YYREEE (reference sequence). The CDR3 nucleotides are TGTGCCAGCAGCTTGGCGGGACAGGGAAGGTACGAGCAGTACTTC. Amino acid sequence: CASSLAGQGRYEQYF.

V usage is TRBV7-9 and J usage is TRBJ1-4; D is possibly TRBD1 (5 bases). V shed 4 bases and J shed 5 bases, with 20 bases lying between them. The germline V gene has CDR1 SEHNR and CDR2 FQNEAQ (reference sequence). There are 17 residues in the CDR3. The CDR3 DNA is TGTGCCAGCAGCTCGTTTCCTGTAGTCAGGGACAATGAAAAACTGTTTTTT. This encodes CASSSFPVVRDNEKLFF.

The V and J genes are TRBV19 and TRBJ1-5; D not resolved. V was trimmed by 1 base and J by 4 bases, leaving 5 bases between them. This CDR3 region has 13 residues. CDR1 and CDR2 from the germline V gene are LNHDA and SQIVND (reference sequence). The CDR3 nucleotides are TGTGCCAGTAGTATAGTCTGGAATCAGCCCCAGCATTTT. It specifies CASSIVWNQPQHF.

V and J are TRBV5-1 and TRBJ1-3; D is ambiguous. The germline gives CDR1 SGHRS, CDR2 YFSETQ. The CDR3 loop spans 15 amino acids. V was clipped by 6 bases and J by 4 bases, with 17 bases between them. CDR3 sequence reads: CASTEHHGEGNTIYF. As DNA, the CDR3 is TGCGCCAGCACCGAACACCACGGGGAAGGAAACACCATATATTTT. Supplemented by reference TRBV5-1 and TRBJ1-3, the full variable domain reads KAGVTQTPRYLIKTRGQQVTLSCSPISGHRSVSWYQQTPGQGLQFLFEYFSETQRNKGNFPGRFSGRQFSNSRSEMNVSTLELGDSALYLCASTEHHGEGNTIYFGEGSWLTVV.

The V and J genes are TRBV25-1 and TRBJ2-2; D is ambiguous. V lost 4 bases and J lost 2, with 8 bases in between. From germline, CDR1 is MGHDK and CDR2 SYGVNS. There are 14 residues in the CDR3. The CDR3: CASSASLNTGELFF. As DNA, the CDR3 is TGTGCCAGCAGTGCCAGCTTAAACACCGGGGAGCTGTTTTTT.

This chain links TRBV4-2 with TRBJ2-3; 9 nucleotides line up with TRBD2. V was clipped by 1 base and J by 6 bases; unmatched bases: 8. The CDR3 has 16 amino acids. In germline, CDR1 is LGHNA, CDR2 YNFKEQ. The CDR3, as DNA: TGTGCCAGCAGCCAAGGTCCAGCGGGGGGTTTGGATACGCAGTATTTT. Its translation: CASSQGPAGGLDTQYF.

A note on this clone: This sample includes further DNA sequences coding for the same CDR3. CDR3 protein: CASSRTSGGYNEQFF. The CDR3 DNA reads as TGTGCCAGCAGCCGGACTAGCGGGGGTTACAATGAGCAGTTCTTC. The gene calls are TRBV5-4 and TRBJ2-1; 13 nucleotides line up with TRBD2. Losses at the gene ends were 4 bases for V and 4 bases for J; bases not matched to a gene: 2. The CDR3 extends over 15 amino acids. From germline, CDR1 is SGHNT and CDR2 YYREEE (reference sequence).

The chain links TRBV6-5 to TRBJ1-1; 8 bases are a match to TRBD1. J was trimmed by 1 base and V by 5 bases; bases with no gene match: 3. The CDR3 is 14 residues long. CDR1 is MNHEY, CDR2 SVGAGI, per germline. The CDR3 loop is CASSRDRGNTEAFF. CDR3 DNA sequence: TGTGCCAGCAGTCGAGACAGGGGGAACACTGAAGCTTTCTTT.

The rearrangement links TRBV18 to TRBJ2-3; D remains ambiguous. V was shortened by 5 bases and J by 2 bases, with 8 bases between the two germline ends. The CDR3 runs to 13 residues. The germline V gene has CDR1 KGHSH and CDR2 LQKENI. CDR3 in DNA: TGTGCCAGCTCAGGGAAAACCACAGATACGCAGTATTTT. It encodes CASSGKTTDTQYF.

This chain links TRBV2 with TRBJ1-1, with 9 bases that match TRBD1. The CDR3 consists of 14 residues. Germline-derived CDR1 and CDR2 are SNHLY and FYNNEI. V trimming: 10 bases; J trimming: 6 bases; junction bases outside the gene matches: 12. In nucleotides, the CDR3 is TGTGCCATCGCCACGGGTCGGACAGGGGCTGAAGCTTTCTTT. Its protein product is CAIATGRTGAEAFF. Combining the CDR3 with reference TRBV2 and TRBJ1-1 gives the whole variable domain EPEVTQTPSHQVTQMGQEVILRCVPISNHLYFYWYRQILGQKVEFLVSFYNNEISEKSEIFDDQFSVERPDGSNFTLKIRSTKLEDSAMYFCAIATGRTGAEAFFGQGTRLTVV.

This chain's CDR3 is CASSIYIGVGGHNEQFF. CDR3 sequence (DNA): TGTGCCAGTAGTATTTATATCGGGGTAGGGGGCCACAATGAGCAGTTCTTC. The chain recombines TRBV19 with TRBJ2-1, with 7 nucleotides matching TRBD1. CDR3 length equals 17 residues. Germline CDR1 reads LNHDA; CDR2 reads SQIVND (reference sequence). V shed 3 bases, J shed 5 bases, and the junction held 13 bases outside the gene matches.

CDR3 bases: TGTGCCAGCAGCTTGGCCTATGGAACTAATGAAAAACTGTTTTTT. This codes for CASSLAYGTNEKLFF. The gene calls are TRBV5-8 and TRBJ1-4; D uncertain. Trimming took 0 bases from V and 1 from J, leaving 7 bases between them. Germline values: CDR1 SGHTS, CDR2 YDEGEE. There are 15 residues in the CDR3.

This sequence joins TRBV6-5 and TRBJ2-3; 8 nucleotides agree with TRBD2. The V and J ends lost 4 bases and 3 bases, in that order; junction bases with no gene match: 3. CDR3 length: 14 residues. Germline CDR1 is MNHEY and CDR2 is SVGAGI. CDR3 nucleotides: TGTGCCAGCAGTTTAGGACTAGCAACAGATACGCAGTATTTT. Its protein is CASSLGLATDTQYF.

The genes are TRBV14 and TRBJ1-1; D unresolved. CDR1 is SGHDN, CDR2 FVKESK, per germline. Trimming removed 1 base at V and 10 bases at J, with 19 bases between. CDR3 size: 15 residues. The CDR3 reads CASSQVGGGLQTAFF. CDR3 bases: TGTGCCAGCAGCCAAGTTGGTGGAGGCCTCCAGACAGCTTTCTTT.

This chain links TRBV19 with TRBJ1-2, with D possibly TRBD1 on 5 matching bases. Germline V gives CDR1 LNHDA, CDR2 SQIVND (reference sequence). V shed 3 bases and J shed 3 bases, with 8 bases lying between them. The CDR3 extends over 13 amino acids. CDR3 bases: TGTGCCAGTAGTATGCGGGGCCACTATGGCTACACCTTC. Encoded protein: CASSMRGHYGYTF.

The chain joins TRBV28 to TRBJ1-1; no clear D. The CDR3 length is 13 residues. Trimming shortened V by 8 bases and J by 5 bases, and 15 bases separated the two germline ends. Germline loops: CDR1 MDHEN, CDR2 SYDVKM. This chain's CDR3 is CASFRRPGTEAFF. CDR3 DNA sequence: TGTGCCAGCTTCCGACGACCTGGGACTGAAGCTTTCTTT.